A single T cell receptor beta chain is shown here with its context. The antigen remains unidentified. Profiled with immunoSEQ multiplex PCR; TCRdb holds only in-frame clones, not every one. The profile shows 110,000 to 150,000 clones, roughly 89% of them singletons. The sample belongs to a study of T cell responses to AZD1222 COVID-19 vaccine. Study overall: Both about-4-week and about-12-week second-dose recipients were combined. Findings and limits, study-wide: The study found vaccine-associated CD4 TCRs spanning spike, dominant at 160-218 and 743-854. Females made up more of the donors, who were largely white British, and clonal diversity may have come out too low.

The CDR3 sequence is 13 residues long. Germline V gives CDR1 LNHDA, CDR2 SQIVND (reference sequence). The ends lost 10 bases at V and 5 bases at J; junction bases unmatched: 10. Here the sequenced sample was peripheral blood, taken on day 0 of AZD1222 vaccination. V and J are TRBV19 and TRBJ2-7; 8 positions agree with TRBD1. The origin of this receptor is an adult in good health. The CDR3 sequence is CATRDRGVDEQYF. The CDR3 DNA reads as TGTGCCACCCGAGACAGGGGTGTGGACGAGCAGTACTTC.